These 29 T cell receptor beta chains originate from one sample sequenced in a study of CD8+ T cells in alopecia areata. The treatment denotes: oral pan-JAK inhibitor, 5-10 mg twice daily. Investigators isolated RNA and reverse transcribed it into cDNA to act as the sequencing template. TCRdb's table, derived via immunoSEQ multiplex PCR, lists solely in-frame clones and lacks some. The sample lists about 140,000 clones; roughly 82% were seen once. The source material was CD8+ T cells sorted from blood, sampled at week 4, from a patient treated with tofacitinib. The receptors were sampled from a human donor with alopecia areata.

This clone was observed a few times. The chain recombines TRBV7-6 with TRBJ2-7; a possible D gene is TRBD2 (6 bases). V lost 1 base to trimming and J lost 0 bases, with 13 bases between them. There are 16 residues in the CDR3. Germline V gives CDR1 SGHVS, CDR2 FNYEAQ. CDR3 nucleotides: TGTGCCAGCAGCTTAGGGGGACTCTACTCCTCCTACGAGCAGTACTTC. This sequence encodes CASSLGGLYSSYEQYF.

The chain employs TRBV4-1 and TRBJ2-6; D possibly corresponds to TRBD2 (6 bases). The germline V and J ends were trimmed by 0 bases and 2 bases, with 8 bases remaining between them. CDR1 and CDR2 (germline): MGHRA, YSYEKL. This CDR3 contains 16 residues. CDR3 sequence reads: CASSQDWRAGANVLTF. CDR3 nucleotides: TGCGCCAGCAGCCAAGATTGGAGGGCTGGGGCCAACGTCCTGACTTTC.

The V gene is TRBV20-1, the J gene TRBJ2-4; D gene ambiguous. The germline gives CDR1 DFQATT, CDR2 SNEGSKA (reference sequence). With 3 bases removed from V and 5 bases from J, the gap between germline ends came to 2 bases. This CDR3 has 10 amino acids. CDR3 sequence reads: CSASQNIQYF. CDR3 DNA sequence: TGCAGTGCTAGCCAAAACATTCAGTACTTC.

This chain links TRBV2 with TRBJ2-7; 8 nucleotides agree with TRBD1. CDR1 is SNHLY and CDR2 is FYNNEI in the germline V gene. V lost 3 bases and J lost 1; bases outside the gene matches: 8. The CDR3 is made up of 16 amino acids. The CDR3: CASSEGQATISYEQYF. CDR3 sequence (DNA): TGTGCCAGCAGTGAGGGACAGGCGACAATTTCCTACGAGCAGTACTTC.

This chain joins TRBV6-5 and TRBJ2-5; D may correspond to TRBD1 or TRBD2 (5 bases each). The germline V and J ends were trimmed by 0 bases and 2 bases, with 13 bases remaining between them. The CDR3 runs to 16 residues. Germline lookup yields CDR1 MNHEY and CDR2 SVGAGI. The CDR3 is CASSYSRGKRQETQYF. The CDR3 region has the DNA TGTGCCAGCAGTTACTCACGGGGCAAGAGACAAGAGACCCAGTACTTC.

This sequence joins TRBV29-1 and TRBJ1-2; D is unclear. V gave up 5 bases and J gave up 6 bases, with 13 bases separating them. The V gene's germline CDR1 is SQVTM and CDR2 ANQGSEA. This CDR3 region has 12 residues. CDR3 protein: CSVLGQVDGYTF. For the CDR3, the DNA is TGCAGCGTTCTCGGGCAAGTTGATGGCTACACCTTC.

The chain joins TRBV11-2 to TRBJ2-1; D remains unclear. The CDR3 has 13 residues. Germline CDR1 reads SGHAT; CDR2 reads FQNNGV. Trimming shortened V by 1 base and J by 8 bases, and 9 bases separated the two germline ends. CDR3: CASSLVRSYEQFF. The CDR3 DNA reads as TGTGCCAGCAGCTTAGTTAGGAGCTATGAGCAGTTCTTC. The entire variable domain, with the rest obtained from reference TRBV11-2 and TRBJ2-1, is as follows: EAGVAQSPRYKIIEKRQSVAFWCNPISGHATLYWYQQILGQGPKLLIQFQNNGVVDDSQLPKDRFSAERLKGVDSTLKIQPAKLEDSAVYLCASSLVRSYEQFFGPGTRLTVL.

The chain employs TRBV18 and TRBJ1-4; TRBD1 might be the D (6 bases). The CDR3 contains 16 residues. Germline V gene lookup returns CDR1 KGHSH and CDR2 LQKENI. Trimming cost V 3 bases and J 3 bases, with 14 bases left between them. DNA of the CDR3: TGTGCCAGCTCACCCTGGGACAAGGACTCTAATGAAAAACTGTTTTTT. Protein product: CASSPWDKDSNEKLFF. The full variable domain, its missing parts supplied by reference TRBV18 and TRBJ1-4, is NAGVMQNPRHLVRRRGQEARLRCSPMKGHSHVYWYRQLPEEGLKFMVYLQKENIIDESGMPKERFSAEFPKEGPSILRIQQVVRGDSAAYFCASSPWDKDSNEKLFFGSGTQLSVL.

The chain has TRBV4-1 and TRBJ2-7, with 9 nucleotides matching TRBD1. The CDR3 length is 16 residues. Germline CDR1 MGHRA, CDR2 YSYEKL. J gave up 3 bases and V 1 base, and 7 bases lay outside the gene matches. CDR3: CASSQGQTGGRYEQYF. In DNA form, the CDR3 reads TGCGCCAGCAGCCAAGGGCAGACAGGGGGACGCTACGAGCAGTACTTC.

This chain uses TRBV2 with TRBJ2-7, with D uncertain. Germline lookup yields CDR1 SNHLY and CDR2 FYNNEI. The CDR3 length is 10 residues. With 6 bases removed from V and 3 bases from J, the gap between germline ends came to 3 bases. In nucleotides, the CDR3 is TGTGCCAGCAGCAACTACGAGCAGTACTTC. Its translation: CASSNYEQYF. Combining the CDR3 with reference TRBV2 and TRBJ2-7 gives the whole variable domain EPEVTQTPSHQVTQMGQEVILRCVPISNHLYFYWYRQILGQKVEFLVSFYNNEISEKSEIFDDQFSVERPDGSNFTLKIRSTKLEDSAMYFCASSNYEQYFGPGTRLTVT.

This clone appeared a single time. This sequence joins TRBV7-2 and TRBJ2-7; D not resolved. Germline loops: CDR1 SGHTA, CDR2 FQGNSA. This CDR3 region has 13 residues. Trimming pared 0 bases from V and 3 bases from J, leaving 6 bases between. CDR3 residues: CASSLADDYEQYF. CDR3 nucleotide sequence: TGTGCCAGCAGCTTAGCCGATGACTACGAGCAGTACTTC.

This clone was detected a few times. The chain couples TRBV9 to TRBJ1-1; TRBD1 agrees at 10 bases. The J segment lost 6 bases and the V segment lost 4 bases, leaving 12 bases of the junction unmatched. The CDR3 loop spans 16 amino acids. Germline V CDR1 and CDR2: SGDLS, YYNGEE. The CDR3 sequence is CASSPWTGGGLAEAFF. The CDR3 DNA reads TGTGCCAGCAGCCCTTGGACAGGGGGAGGTCTGGCTGAAGCTTTCTTT.

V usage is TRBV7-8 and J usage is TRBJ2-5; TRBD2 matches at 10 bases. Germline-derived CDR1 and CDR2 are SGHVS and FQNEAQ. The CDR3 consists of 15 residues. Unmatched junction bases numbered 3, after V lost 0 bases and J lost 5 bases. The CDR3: CASSLALAGQETQYF. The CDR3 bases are TGTGCCAGCAGCTTAGCACTAGCGGGGCAGGAGACCCAGTACTTC.

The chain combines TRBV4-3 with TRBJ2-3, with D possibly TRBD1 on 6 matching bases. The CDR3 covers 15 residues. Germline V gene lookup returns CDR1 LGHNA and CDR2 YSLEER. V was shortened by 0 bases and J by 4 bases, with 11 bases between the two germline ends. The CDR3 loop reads CASSQDGTSPDTQYF. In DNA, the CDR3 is TGCGCCAGCAGCCAAGACGGGACATCCCCAGATACGCAGTATTTT.

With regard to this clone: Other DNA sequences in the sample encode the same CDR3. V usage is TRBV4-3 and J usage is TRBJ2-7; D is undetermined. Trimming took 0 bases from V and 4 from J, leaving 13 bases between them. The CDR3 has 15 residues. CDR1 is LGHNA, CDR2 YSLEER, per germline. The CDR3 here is CASSQDPNRAYEQYF. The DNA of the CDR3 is TGCGCCAGCAGCCAAGATCCCAACCGGGCTTACGAGCAGTACTTC.

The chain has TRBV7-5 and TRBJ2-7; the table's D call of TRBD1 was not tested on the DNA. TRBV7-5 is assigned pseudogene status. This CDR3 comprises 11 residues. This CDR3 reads CASTQQGEQYF. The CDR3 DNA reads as TGTGCCAGCACCCAACAGGGGGAGCAGTACTTC.

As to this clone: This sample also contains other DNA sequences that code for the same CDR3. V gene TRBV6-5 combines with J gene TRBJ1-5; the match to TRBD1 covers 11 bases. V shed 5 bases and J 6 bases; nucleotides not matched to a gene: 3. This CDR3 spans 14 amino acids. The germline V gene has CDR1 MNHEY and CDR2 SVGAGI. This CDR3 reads CASSPGQGAQPQHF. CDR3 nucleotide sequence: TGTGCCAGCAGTCCCGGACAGGGGGCTCAGCCCCAGCATTTT.

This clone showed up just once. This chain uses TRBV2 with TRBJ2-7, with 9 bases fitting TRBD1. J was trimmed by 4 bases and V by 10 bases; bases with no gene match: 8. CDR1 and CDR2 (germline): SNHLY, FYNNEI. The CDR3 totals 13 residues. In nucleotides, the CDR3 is TGTGCCACGGGGGGACAGGGTCTGTACGAGCAGTACTTC. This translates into CATGGQGLYEQYF.

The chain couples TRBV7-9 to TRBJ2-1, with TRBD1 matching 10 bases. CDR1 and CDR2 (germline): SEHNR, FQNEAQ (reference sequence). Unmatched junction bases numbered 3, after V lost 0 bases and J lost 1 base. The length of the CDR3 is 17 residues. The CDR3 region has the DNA TGTGCCAGCAGCTTAGCGCCGGGACAGGGGTCCTACAATGAGCAGTTCTTC. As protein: CASSLAPGQGSYNEQFF.

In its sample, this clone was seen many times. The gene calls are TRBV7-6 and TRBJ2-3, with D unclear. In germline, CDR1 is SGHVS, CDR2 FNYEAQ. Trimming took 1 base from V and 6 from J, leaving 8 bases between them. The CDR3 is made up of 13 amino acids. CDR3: CASSLVSADTQYF. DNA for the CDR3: TGTGCCAGCAGCTTAGTGTCTGCTGATACGCAGTATTTT.

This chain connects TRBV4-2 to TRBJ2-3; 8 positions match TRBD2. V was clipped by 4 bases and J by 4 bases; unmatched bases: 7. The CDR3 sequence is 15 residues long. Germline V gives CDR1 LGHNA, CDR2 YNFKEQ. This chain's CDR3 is CASSLSRGGSDTQYF. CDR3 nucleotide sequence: TGTGCCAGCAGCCTAAGTCGGGGGGGCTCAGATACGCAGTATTTT.

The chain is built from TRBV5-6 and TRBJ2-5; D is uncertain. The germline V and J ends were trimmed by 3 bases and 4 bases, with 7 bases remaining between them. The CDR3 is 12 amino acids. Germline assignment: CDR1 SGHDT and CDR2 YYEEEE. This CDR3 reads CASSSRRETQYF. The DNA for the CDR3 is TGTGCCAGCAGCTCCCGTAGAGAGACCCAGTACTTC.

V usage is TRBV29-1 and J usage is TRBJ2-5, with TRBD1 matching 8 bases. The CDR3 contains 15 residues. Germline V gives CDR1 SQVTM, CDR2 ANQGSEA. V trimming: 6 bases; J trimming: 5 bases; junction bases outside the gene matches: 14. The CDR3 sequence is CSVPLVRDRWETQYF. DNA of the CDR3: TGCAGCGTCCCCCTTGTCCGGGACAGGTGGGAGACCCAGTACTTC.

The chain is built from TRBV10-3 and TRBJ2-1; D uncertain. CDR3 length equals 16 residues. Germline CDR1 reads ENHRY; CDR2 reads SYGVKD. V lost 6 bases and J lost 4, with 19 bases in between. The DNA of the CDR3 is TGTGCCATCAGCACGCCGGATATGCCCCTTTACAATGAGCAGTTCTTC. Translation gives CAISTPDMPLYNEQFF.

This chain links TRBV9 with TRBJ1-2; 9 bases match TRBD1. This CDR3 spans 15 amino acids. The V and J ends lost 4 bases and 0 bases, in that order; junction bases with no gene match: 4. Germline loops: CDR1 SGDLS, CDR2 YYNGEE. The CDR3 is CASSPRTGANYGYTF. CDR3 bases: TGTGCCAGCAGCCCTCGGACAGGGGCTAACTATGGCTACACCTTC.

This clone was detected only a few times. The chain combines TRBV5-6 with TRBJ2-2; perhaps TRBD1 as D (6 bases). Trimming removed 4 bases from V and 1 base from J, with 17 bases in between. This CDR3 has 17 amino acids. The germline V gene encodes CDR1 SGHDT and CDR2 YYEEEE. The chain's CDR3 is CASSRMAEGENTGELFF. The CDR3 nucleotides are TGTGCCAGCAGCCGGATGGCTGAGGGGGAGAACACCGGGGAGCTGTTTTTT. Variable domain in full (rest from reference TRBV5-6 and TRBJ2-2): DAGVTQSPTHLIKTRGQQVTLRCSPKSGHDTVSWYQQALGQGPQFIFQYYEEEERQRGNFPDRFSGHQFPNYSSELNVNALLLGDSALYLCASSRMAEGENTGELFFGEGSRLTVL.

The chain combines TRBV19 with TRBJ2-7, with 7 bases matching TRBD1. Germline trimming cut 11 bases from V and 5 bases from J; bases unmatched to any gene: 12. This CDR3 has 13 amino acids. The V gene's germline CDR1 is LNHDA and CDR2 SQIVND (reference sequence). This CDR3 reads CASRRQGRDEQYF. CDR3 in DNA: TGTGCCTCCCGGAGACAGGGCCGGGACGAGCAGTACTTC.

This CDR3 is CASSPPGWGDPSKNIQYF. Here the CDR3 DNA reads TGTGCCAGCAGCCCTCCGGGTTGGGGCGACCCCTCCAAAAACATTCAGTACTTC. This rearrangement joins TRBV13 to TRBJ2-4; a weak D match, TRBD1 (5 bases). V lost 5 bases, J lost 2 bases, and 22 bases lay in between. This CDR3 has 18 residues. CDR1 is PRHDT and CDR2 is FYEKMQ in the germline V gene (reference sequence).

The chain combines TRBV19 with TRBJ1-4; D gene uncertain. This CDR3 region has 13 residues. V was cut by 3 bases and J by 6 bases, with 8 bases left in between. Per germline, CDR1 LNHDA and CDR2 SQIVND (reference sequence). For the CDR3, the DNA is TGTGCCAGTAGTATCGGAACCTATGAAAAACTGTTTTTT. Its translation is CASSIGTYEKLFF.